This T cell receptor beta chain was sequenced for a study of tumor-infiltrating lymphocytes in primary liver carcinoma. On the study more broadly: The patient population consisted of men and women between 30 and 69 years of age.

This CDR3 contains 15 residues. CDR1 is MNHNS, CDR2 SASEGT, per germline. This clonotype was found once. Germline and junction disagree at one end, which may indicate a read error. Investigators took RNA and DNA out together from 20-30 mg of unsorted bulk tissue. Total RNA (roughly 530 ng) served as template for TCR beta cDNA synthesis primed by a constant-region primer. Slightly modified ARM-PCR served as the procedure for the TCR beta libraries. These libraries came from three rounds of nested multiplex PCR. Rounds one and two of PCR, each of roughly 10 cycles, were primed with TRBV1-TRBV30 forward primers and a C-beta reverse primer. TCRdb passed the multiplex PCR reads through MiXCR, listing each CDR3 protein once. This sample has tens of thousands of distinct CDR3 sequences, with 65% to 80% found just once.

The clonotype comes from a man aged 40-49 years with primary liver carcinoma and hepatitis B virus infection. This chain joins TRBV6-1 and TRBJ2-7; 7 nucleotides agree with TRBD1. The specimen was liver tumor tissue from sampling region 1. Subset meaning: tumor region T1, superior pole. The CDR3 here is CTSSVMAHRGDEQYF. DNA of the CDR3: TGTACCAGCAGTGTAATGGCACACAGGGGTGACGAGCAGTACTTC.